The 23 T cell receptor beta chains below were found in one sample sequenced in a study of blood T cell repertoires in COVID-19. Sequenced by immunoSEQ multiplex PCR; TCRdb stores in-frame clones only, minus some. The repertoire holds about 37,000 clones, with approximately 88% as singletons. The specimen sequenced was peripheral blood. The origin of the receptors is a human donor in a cohort sampled during active COVID-19.

The CDR3 sequence is CASSGGSDYGYTF. CDR3 nucleotides: TGTGCCAGCAGCGGTGGTTCCGACTATGGCTACACCTTC. This chain joins TRBV12-3 or TRBV12-4 and TRBJ1-2, with D uncertain. CDR3 length: 13 amino acids. Trimming removed 6 bases from V and 3 bases from J, with 11 bases in between.

This chain uses TRBV2 with TRBJ2-7, with 13 positions matching TRBD2. Looked up from germline, CDR1 is SNHLY and CDR2 is FYNNEI. This CDR3 is built from 15 residues. V gave up 6 bases and J gave up 6 bases; unmatched junction bases: 8. The CDR3 DNA is TGTGCCAGCAGGACTCGGACTAGCGGGAGCGCCGAGCAGTACTTC. Its protein is CASRTRTSGSAEQYF.

This rearrangement joins TRBV9 to TRBJ2-1, with 8 bases identical to TRBD2. Germline V CDR1 and CDR2: SGDLS, YYNGEE. V was pared by 4 bases and J by 10 bases, with 13 bases of the junction left unmatched. The CDR3 totals 15 residues. The CDR3 region is CASSPRTSHIKEQFF. The CDR3 nucleotides read TGTGCCAGCAGCCCCCGGACTAGCCATATCAAGGAGCAGTTCTTC.

The chain combines TRBV6-2 or TRBV6-3 with TRBJ1-5; D is unclear. This CDR3 contains 14 residues. V was pared by 0 bases and J by 9 bases, with 12 bases between. Germline CDR1 reads MNHEY; CDR2 reads SVGEGT. CDR3 DNA: TGTGCCAGCAGTTACTCCGTAGGATCAGGGCCCCAGCATTTT. Translation: CASSYSVGSGPQHF.

V usage is TRBV11-2 and J usage is TRBJ1-6; the match to TRBD1 covers 9 bases. From germline, CDR1 is SGHAT and CDR2 FQNNGV. This CDR3 is 16 amino acids long. V gave up 3 bases and J gave up 3 bases; unmatched junction bases: 3. The CDR3 is CASSLETGGYNSPLHF. As DNA, the CDR3 is TGTGCCAGCAGCTTGGAGACAGGGGGCTATAATTCACCCCTCCACTTT.

This sequence joins TRBV15 and TRBJ1-6; D is undetermined. The CDR3 consists of 13 residues. V gave up 5 bases and J gave up 8 bases, with 10 bases separating them. Germline assignment: CDR1 LNHNV and CDR2 YYDKDF (reference sequence). CDR3 protein: CATSGYSDSPLHF. DNA for the CDR3: TGTGCCACCAGCGGTTACTCTGATTCACCCCTCCACTTT.

This clone occurred once. The V call is TRBV30, the J call TRBJ2-3; 14 bases line up with TRBD2. Germline CDR1 reads GTSNPN; CDR2 reads SVGIG (reference sequence). With 1 base clipped from V and 0 bases from J, the junction kept 3 bases outside the gene matches. The CDR3 length is 17 residues. CDR3 region: CAWSAGLAGVSTDTQYF. The CDR3 DNA follows: TGTGCCTGGAGTGCGGGACTAGCGGGGGTGAGCACAGATACGCAGTATTTT.

The V gene is TRBV2, the J gene TRBJ1-1; TRBD1 might be the D (6 bases). Germline V lookup: CDR1 SNHLY, CDR2 FYNNEI. V lost 8 bases, J lost 1 base, and 14 bases lay in between. There are 14 residues in the CDR3. CDR3 protein: CASAQETGNTEAFF. CDR3 nucleotides: TGTGCCAGCGCCCAAGAGACAGGGAACACTGAAGCTTTCTTT.

V and J are TRBV7-8 and TRBJ2-3; 9 nucleotides match TRBD2. CDR1 is SGHVS and CDR2 is FQNEAQ in the germline V gene. V shed 7 bases, J shed 4 bases, and the junction held 6 bases outside the gene matches. There are 14 residues in the CDR3. In DNA, the CDR3 is TGTGCCAGCACACGCGGGAGGGGGTCAGATACGCAGTATTTT. Translation: CASTRGRGSDTQYF. The whole variable domain, filled in from reference TRBV7-8 and TRBJ2-3, reads GAGVSQSPRYKVAKRGQDVALRCDPISGHVSLFWYQQALGQGPEFLTYFQNEAQLDKSGLPSDRFFAERPEGSVSTLKIQRTQQEDSAVYLCASTRGRGSDTQYFGPGTRLTVL.

The chain uses TRBV6-2 or TRBV6-3 and TRBJ2-7; D remains ambiguous. Trimming cost V 0 bases and J 3 bases, with 6 bases left between them. Per the germline V gene, CDR1 is MNHEY and CDR2 is SVGEGT. The CDR3 is 13 residues long. This CDR3 reads CASSYSRFYEQYF. In DNA, the CDR3 is TGTGCCAGCAGTTACTCGCGCTTCTACGAGCAGTACTTC.

The rearrangement links TRBV5-6 to TRBJ1-1; D unclear. This CDR3 region has 12 residues. CDR1 and CDR2 from the germline V gene are SGHDT and YYEEEE. V dropped 4 bases and J dropped 7 bases, with 11 bases sitting between them. Written as DNA, the CDR3 is TGTGCCAGCAGCCTGAGAGACTATGAAGCTTTCTTT. Translated: CASSLRDYEAFF.

This chain joins TRBV29-1 and TRBJ2-7; 8 nucleotides agree with TRBD2. V lost 6 bases and J lost 3; bases outside the gene matches: 13. CDR1 and CDR2 (germline): SQVTM, ANQGSEA. The CDR3 has 15 residues. The CDR3 coding sequence is TGCAGCGTCGCTATGTCTAGCGGGTTTCTCTACGAGCAGTACTTC. This encodes CSVAMSSGFLYEQYF.

The chain carries TRBV7-6 and TRBJ1-1, with D possibly matching TRBD1 (6 bases). This CDR3 contains 15 residues. V gave up 5 bases and J gave up 1 base, with 14 bases separating them. CDR1 and CDR2 (germline): SGHVS, FNYEAQ. The CDR3 loop reads CASSPPPTGNTEAFF. CDR3 DNA: TGTGCCAGCAGCCCCCCCCCGACAGGGAACACTGAAGCTTTCTTT.

The chain links TRBV30 to TRBJ2-3; TRBD2 aligns across 8 bases. Losses at the gene ends were 2 bases for V and 2 bases for J; bases not matched to a gene: 18. The CDR3 runs 19 residues. Per germline, CDR1 GTSNPN and CDR2 SVGIG (reference sequence). CDR3 sequence reads: CAWSSLAGGREWATDTQYF. DNA of the CDR3: TGTGCCTGGAGTTCTTTGGCGGGGGGACGGGAGTGGGCCACAGATACGCAGTATTTT.

The gene calls are TRBV5-6 and TRBJ2-7; 10 nucleotides line up with TRBD2. The CDR3 loop spans 17 amino acids. V shed 4 bases, J shed 2 bases, and the junction held 12 bases outside the gene matches. Germline V gene data show CDR1 as SGHDT and CDR2 as YYEEEE. The CDR3 DNA sequence: TGTGCCAGCAGCCGGCGGGGACTAGCGCTAAACGCCTACGAGCAGTACTTC. Residues: CASSRRGLALNAYEQYF.

The CDR3 nucleotides are TGTGCCAGCAATACTCGGAGGGGGAGGGAGTCCTACGAGCAGTACTTC. It encodes CASNTRRGRESYEQYF. The J gene is TRBJ2-7, the V gene TRBV6-4, with a weak D call TRBD2 (7 bases). With 7 bases removed from V and 1 base from J, the gap between germline ends came to 20 bases. The CDR3 sequence is 16 residues long. Germline CDR1 and CDR2: MRHNA and SNTAGT.

This clone was observed a few times. The chain uses TRBV30 and TRBJ1-2, with 9 positions matching TRBD1. Germline assignment: CDR1 GTSNPN and CDR2 SVGIG (reference sequence). The CDR3 sequence is 15 residues long. Losses at the gene ends were 7 bases for V and 8 bases for J; bases not matched to a gene: 17. CDR3: CASPNYRGLWYGYTF. The CDR3 DNA reads as TGTGCCTCACCAAACTACAGGGGGCTCTGGTACGGCTACACCTTC.

This sequence joins TRBV7-9 and TRBJ1-2; 7 bases are shared with TRBD1. The germline V gene has CDR1 SEHNR and CDR2 FQNEAQ (reference sequence). V dropped 3 bases and J dropped 6; count of bases not matched to a gene: 13. This CDR3 region has 16 residues. The CDR3 DNA reads TGTGCCAGCAGCTTCGTTACCCCCGACAGGGTTAATGGCTACACCTTC. As protein: CASSFVTPDRVNGYTF.

The genes are TRBV18 and TRBJ2-7, with D perhaps TRBD2 (5 bases). This CDR3 contains 15 residues. Germline CDR1 reads KGHSH; CDR2 reads LQKENI. The ends were cut back, 3 bases at V and 0 bases at J, with 12 bases in the middle. The CDR3 DNA sequence: TGTGCCAGCTCACCCCTACACGGACTCTCCTACGAGCAGTACTTC. Amino acid sequence: CASSPLHGLSYEQYF. The full variable domain, in which reference TRBV18 and TRBJ2-7 provide the parts outside the CDR3, is NAGVMQNPRHLVRRRGQEARLRCSPMKGHSHVYWYRQLPEEGLKFMVYLQKENIIDESGMPKERFSAEFPKEGPSILRIQQVVRGDSAAYFCASSPLHGLSYEQYFGPGTRLTVT.

The chain is built from TRBV4-3 and TRBJ2-7, with D tentatively TRBD2 (5 bases). The V end was cut by 1 base, the J end by 4 bases, with 14 bases between. Per the germline V gene, CDR1 is LGHNA and CDR2 is YSLEER. The CDR3 runs 15 residues. CDR3 DNA sequence: TGCGCCAGCAGCCAAGTAGGCCTAGCCCCTTACGAGCAGTACTTC. Translating it yields CASSQVGLAPYEQYF.

The V and J genes are TRBV5-5 and TRBJ2-2; 11 bases are a match to TRBD1. The CDR3 is 18 residues long. J was trimmed by 6 bases and V by 4 bases; bases with no gene match: 14. Germline V gene sequence: CDR1 SGHKS, CDR2 YYEKEE (reference sequence). DNA for the CDR3: TGTGCCAGCAGCCCTACGACCGCGGACAGGGGGCGTCCCGGGGAGCTGTTTTTT. Its translation: CASSPTTADRGRPGELFF.

This clone was counted between two and nine times. The chain employs TRBV6-2 or TRBV6-3 and TRBJ2-7; 7 bases agree with TRBD1. Germline CDR1 and CDR2: MNHEY and SVGEGT. V lost 4 bases to trimming and J lost 4 bases; unmatched junction nucleotides: 10. The CDR3 runs 15 residues. The CDR3: CASSWGDRDGYEQYF. Written as DNA, the CDR3 is TGTGCCAGCAGTTGGGGAGACAGGGACGGGTACGAGCAGTACTTC.

The chain couples TRBV6-5 to TRBJ1-5; the match to TRBD1 covers 7 bases. CDR1 MNHEY and CDR2 SVGAGI come from the germline V gene. J lost 4 bases, V lost 6 bases, and 3 bases had no gene match. The length of the CDR3 is 13 residues. The CDR3 DNA is TGTGCCAGCAGATTGGGACAGAATCAGCCCCAGCATTTT. This sequence encodes CASRLGQNQPQHF.